This T cell receptor beta chain was profiled in a study of cytomegalovirus exposure and HLA in healthy donors. Details on this clone: Its antigen is as yet unknown.

60 Vbeta and 13 Jbeta primers were used in PCR. Using immunoSEQ multiplex PCR, the repertoire was profiled, and TCRdb retains in-frame clones only, with some absent. The profile shows 220,000 or so clones, about 70% of them singletons. The length of the CDR3 is 18 residues. V trimming: 5 bases; J trimming: 7 bases; junction bases outside the gene matches: 16. CDR1 is SGHVS, CDR2 FNYEAQ, per germline. Overall study results and limits: Association of some 18,000 TCR beta sequences with HLA alleles was found at 0.05 false discovery rate in a later analysis. Segments of the TCR beta V type were, in most cases, productive about 90% or about 30% of the time in an earlier analysis.

Sample: PBMCs. This sequence joins TRBV7-6 and TRBJ2-5; 13 nucleotides align to TRBD2. The sequence was collected from a woman aged 25 to 39 in good health and CMV-seronegative. The CDR3 is CASSPPGTSGEEGWTQYF. CDR3 bases: TGTGCCAGCAGCCCCCCTGGGACTAGCGGGGAGGAGGGGTGGACCCAGTACTTC.